These 2 T cell receptor beta chains were all obtained from the same sample, sequenced in a study of T cells after yellow fever vaccination. TCRdb ran MiXCR on the 5' RACE reads and lists one entry per CDR3 protein. This table has approximately 610,000 distinct CDR3 sequences, around 17% appearing once. Sample: PBMCs, taken about 5 days after the first yellow fever vaccination. These receptors originate from a man aged 18 to 29 who received the YFV17D yellow fever vaccine.

The rearrangement joins TRBV29-1 to TRBJ2-1; tentatively, D is TRBD2 (6 bases). Trimming pared 5 bases from V and 9 bases from J, leaving 8 bases between. The CDR3 sequence is 10 residues long. Germline V gene lookup returns CDR1 SQVTM and CDR2 ANQGSEA. This CDR3 reads CSVRDFEQFF. CDR3 sequence (DNA): TGCAGCGTTAGGGACTTTGAGCAGTTCTTC.

The rearrangement uses TRBV20-1 and TRBJ1-2, with D uncertain. This CDR3 has 13 amino acids. The germline V gene has CDR1 DFQATT and CDR2 SNEGSKA (reference sequence). With 6 bases removed from V and 2 bases from J, the gap between germline ends came to 13 bases. CDR3 protein: CSARETGNYGYTF. Here the CDR3 DNA reads TGCAGTGCCCGGGAGACGGGAAACTATGGCTACACCTTC.